The next 14 T cell receptor beta chains were all read from a single sample in a study of long-term antiretroviral therapy in people with HIV. Assay version v3.0 of immunoSEQ was used, and it was run at survey level. Using immunoSEQ multiplex PCR, the repertoire was profiled, and TCRdb retains in-frame clones only, with some absent. The sample lists about 16,000 clones, 90% to 95% seen once, with around 4.6% in the top ten. The sample was unsorted PBMCs, taken about 6 years after starting antiretroviral therapy. The receptors originated from a woman between 50 and 59 years old with HIV.

The chain carries TRBV28 and TRBJ1-6; the D is unclear. Trimming took 3 bases from V and 7 from J, leaving 10 bases between them. The CDR3 covers 14 residues. Germline assignment: CDR1 MDHEN and CDR2 SYDVKM. In DNA form, the CDR3 reads TGTGCCAGCAGTTTCACGGAGCTGAATTCACCCCTCCACTTT. Protein product: CASSFTELNSPLHF.

The chain employs TRBV28 and TRBJ1-1; the match to TRBD1 covers 9 bases. Looked up from germline, CDR1 is MDHEN and CDR2 is SYDVKM. The V gene end was trimmed by 8 bases and the J gene end by 0 bases; junction bases not matched to a gene: 4. The CDR3 consists of 14 residues. For the CDR3, the DNA is TGTGCCAGCTTTCGGGACAGGGTGAACACTGAAGCTTTCTTT. Its protein product is CASFRDRVNTEAFF.

This clone was found once. The rearrangement uses TRBV27 and TRBJ1-2; tentatively, D is TRBD1 (5 bases). V was clipped by 5 bases and J by 4 bases, with 11 bases between them. Germline assignment: CDR1 MNHEY and CDR2 SMNVEV (reference sequence). CDR3 size: 13 residues. CDR3 DNA sequence: TGTGCCAGCAGTCAGGACACGGCCTATGGCTACACCTTC. Its translation is CASSQDTAYGYTF.

This rearrangement joins TRBV4-1 to TRBJ2-7; the D is unclear. V lost 4 bases and J 3 bases, leaving 13 bases between the germline ends. Germline V gene sequence: CDR1 MGHRA, CDR2 YSYEKL. The CDR3 has 14 residues. This chain's CDR3 is CASSPTPRYYEQYF. CDR3 DNA sequence: TGCGCCAGCAGCCCGACCCCTAGGTACTACGAGCAGTACTTC.

This sequence joins TRBV10-2 and TRBJ1-2, with 7 bases lining up with TRBD1. V was pared by 1 base and J by 5 bases, with 16 bases of the junction left unmatched. The CDR3 consists of 18 residues. The germline CDR1 and CDR2 sequences are WSHSY and SAAADI. The CDR3 DNA reads as TGCGCCAGCAGTGAGTGGGGAGAGCCGCGGACAGGAGAATATGGCTACACCTTC. Translating it yields CASSEWGEPRTGEYGYTF.

The chain employs TRBV16 and TRBJ2-7; 13 bases fit TRBD2. In germline, CDR1 is KGHSY, CDR2 FQNENV. This CDR3 has 14 amino acids. V lost 4 bases to trimming and J lost 7 bases; unmatched junction nucleotides: 4. The CDR3 loop reads CASSPLAGGTEQYF. CDR3 bases: TGTGCCAGCAGCCCACTAGCGGGGGGGACGGAGCAGTACTTC.

The rearrangement links TRBV30 to TRBJ1-6, with 8 bases matching TRBD1. CDR1 is GTSNPN, CDR2 SVGIG, per germline (reference sequence). Trimming at V came to 1 base and at J to 8 bases, leaving 4 bases not matched to a gene. There are 14 residues in the CDR3. CDR3 loop: CAWSAGQGDSPLHF. The DNA for the CDR3 is TGTGCCTGGAGTGCAGGACAGGGAGATTCACCCCTCCACTTT.

This clone was detected once. This rearrangement joins TRBV27 to TRBJ2-3; TRBD2 matches 7 bases. V was pared by 2 bases and J by 5 bases, with 4 bases of the junction left unmatched. There are 14 residues in the CDR3. Germline CDR1 is MNHEY and CDR2 is SMNVEV (reference sequence). In DNA, the CDR3 is TGTGCCAGCAGTTTACGGGAGGAGGTAGATACGCAGTATTTT. This codes for CASSLREEVDTQYF.

The chain has TRBV11-2 and TRBJ2-2; maybe TRBD1 (6 bases). V dropped 6 bases and J dropped 5 bases, with 19 bases sitting between them. The germline V gene encodes CDR1 SGHAT and CDR2 FQNNGV. The CDR3 covers 16 residues. CDR3 bases: TGTGCCAGCAGACCACAAGGGGGATGGGGGACCGGGGAGCTGTTTTTT. It encodes CASRPQGGWGTGELFF.

To note about this clone: Mismatch with germline at one junction end may stem from a read error. The chain links TRBV7-7 to TRBJ2-1; TRBD2 agrees at 7 bases. The CDR3 length is 14 residues. Germline values: CDR1 SSHAT, CDR2 FNYEAQ (reference sequence). This CDR3 is CASSPGGSYNEQFF. In DNA, the CDR3 is TGTGCTAGCAGCCCGGGAGGTTCCTACAATGAGCAGTTCTTC. The full variable domain, with the rest looked up from reference TRBV7-7 and TRBJ2-1, is GAGVSQSPRYKVTKRGQDVTLRCDPISSHATLYWYQQALGQGPEFLTYFNYEAQPDKSGLPSDRFSAERPEGSISTLTIQRTEQRDSAMYRCASSPGGSYNEQFFGPGTRLTVL.

V usage is TRBV29-1 and J usage is TRBJ2-1; 8 nucleotides agree with TRBD2. The CDR3 runs 13 residues. The trim removed 7 bases at V and 0 bases at J, leaving 2 bases unmatched. The germline V gene encodes CDR1 SQVTM and CDR2 ANQGSEA. Written as DNA, the CDR3 is TGCAGCGCCAGCGGGAGCTCCTACAATGAGCAGTTCTTC. Translation gives CSASGSSYNEQFF.

Worth noting for this clone: The identical CDR3 is also encoded by other nucleotide sequences in the sample. The chain uses TRBV7-9 and TRBJ1-1; D perhaps matches TRBD1 (5 bases). CDR3 length equals 14 residues. CDR1 SEHNR and CDR2 FQNEAQ come from the germline V gene (reference sequence). The V and J ends lost 1 base and 0 bases respectively, with 6 bases between them. The CDR3 sequence is CASSLGTMNTEAFF. The CDR3 coding sequence is TGTGCCAGCAGCTTAGGGACAATGAACACTGAAGCTTTCTTT.

This sequence joins TRBV2 and TRBJ2-7, with TRBD1 identical over 11 bases. The CDR3 loop spans 17 amino acids. The V gene end was trimmed by 7 bases and the J gene end by 4 bases; junction bases not matched to a gene: 15. The germline V gene encodes CDR1 SNHLY and CDR2 FYNNEI. The CDR3 loop reads CASNPYTPGTGGYEQYF. The CDR3 bases are TGTGCCAGCAATCCATATACCCCCGGGACAGGGGGTTACGAGCAGTACTTC.

This chain links TRBV7-9 with TRBJ2-1; 7 bases align to TRBD2. This CDR3 contains 17 residues. With 2 bases clipped from V and 1 base from J, the junction kept 8 bases outside the gene matches. The germline V gene encodes CDR1 SEHNR and CDR2 FQNEAQ (reference sequence). The CDR3: CASSLKLAGVSYNEQFF. DNA for the CDR3: TGTGCCAGCAGCTTAAAGCTTGCGGGAGTTTCCTACAATGAGCAGTTCTTC.